The 4 T cell receptor beta chains below all came from one sample that was sequenced in a study of T cells in Graves' hyperthyroidism and ophthalmopathy (dated by TCRdb to between 2018 and 2021). To prepare the library, multiplex PCR was applied. The sequencer was an Illumina HiSeq 2000. TCR beta CDR3 regions were amplified from RNA transcripts. A first-round RT-PCR of the TCR CDR3 used the HTBI primer set with the Qiagen OneStep RT-PCR kit. TCRdb trimmed the raw reads at Q25, called clones with MiXCR and kept productive beta chains. Every distinct CDR3 protein forms one entry, paired with its most common genes and DNA. Counted in this sample were about 360,000 distinct CDR3 sequences; about 12% of them appeared once. Of the sample, about 9.1% is held by the ten largest clones. The specimen sequenced was blood. These receptors all come from a woman under 30 with Graves' hyperthyroidism.

This clonotype showed up just a few times. The V call is TRBV29-1, the J call TRBJ2-7, with a possible D match to TRBD2 (5 bases). Germline loops: CDR1 SQVTM, CDR2 ANQGSEA. Trimming pared 7 bases from V and 0 bases from J, leaving 13 bases between. The CDR3 is 13 residues long. The CDR3 bases are TGCAGCGCGCGGACTGTGAGCTCCTACGAGCAGTACTTC. It codes for CSARTVSSYEQYF.

This clonotype was counted at least ten times. The rearrangement uses TRBV20-1 and TRBJ1-4, with D unresolved. From germline, CDR1 is DFQATT and CDR2 SNEGSKA (reference sequence). The V and J ends lost 3 bases and 3 bases respectively, with 5 bases between them. This CDR3 region has 12 residues. CDR3 in DNA: TGCAGTGCTAGCGGGGCTAATGAAAAACTGTTTTTT. Translated: CSASGANEKLFF.

In its sample, this clonotype was seen many times. V is TRBV11-2 and J is TRBJ1-1; D is perhaps TRBD1 (6 bases). CDR3 length: 17 amino acids. V was pared by 5 bases and J by 5 bases, with 24 bases between. CDR1 and CDR2 (germline): SGHAT, FQNNGV. The CDR3 DNA follows: TGTGCCAGCAGCGCGGACAGCTCTACAACAATGGATACTGAAGCTTTCTTT. Translation gives CASSADSSTTMDTEAFF.

There are many counts of this clonotype. V usage is TRBV11-1 and J usage is TRBJ2-3, with 9 bases identical to TRBD1. Germline assignment: CDR1 SGHAT and CDR2 FQDESV (reference sequence). There are 16 residues in the CDR3. V lost 4 bases and J lost 4; bases outside the gene matches: 9. The CDR3 here is CASSSEGQGVADTQYF. The DNA of the CDR3 is TGTGCCAGCAGCTCCGAGGGACAGGGAGTCGCAGATACGCAGTATTTT.